This T cell receptor beta chain was recorded in a study of metastatic and nonmetastatic thyroid tumors (TCRdb year 2020). In terms of the full investigation: For patients with malignant and with benign thyroid disease, the researchers compared repertoires between peripheral blood samples and tumor or nodule tissue samples.

The library relied on PCR. TCRdb names Illumina HiSeq 4000 as the instrument used. The TCR beta-chain CDR3 region of each patient was profiled by high-throughput sequencing. Under the source paper's analysis protocol: CDR3 differences across clinicopathological groups were used to build a classifier for discriminating distant-metastatic papillary thyroid cancer patients. The Shannon index was used to assess repertoire diversity, and the Morisita-Horn index was used to assess tumor-blood repertoire similarity. TCRdb reprocessed the public reads (quality trimming at Q25 with fastp, clone calling with MiXCR) and kept in-frame beta chains. These V and J calls are TCRdb output, not the study's own analysis. This sample comprises around 44,000 clones, 25% to 30% of them detected only once. The ten largest make up roughly 9.5% of the sample. General conclusions and limits of the study: In both blood and tumor samples, malignant tumors were reported to have significantly higher TCR beta diversity than benign nodules.

No treatment had been received by any patient before thyroid surgery. The study retrospectively analysed patient clinical samples collected from the early 2010s to the late 2010s using T-cell receptor beta sequencing. The cysteine opens and the phenylalanine closes a CDR3 of 13 amino acids. The CDR3 DNA has 39 bases and is translated from base 1. The germline V gene encodes CDR1 KGHSH and CDR2 LQKENI. This clone was counted only a few times. No cognate antigen has been identified for it. At one end the junction does not follow the germline gene, possibly because of a read error. The source is a male donor with papillary thyroid cancer or a benign thyroid nodule (not recorded which). Some clones in this sample may be carry-over from other donors' samples. This chain is built from TRBV18 and TRBJ1-1, with the D gene too uncertain to name. What was sequenced was blood. In nucleotide form, the sequence is TGTGCCAGCTCACCAGGGCCCCAGGAGCGGGCTTTCTTC. Translated, it gives CASSPGPQERAFF.